Shown below are 20 T cell receptor beta chains from a single sample sequenced in a study of OX40 agonist ivuxolimab in advanced cancers. Assay used: immunoSEQ multiplex PCR; TCRdb lists only in-frame clones, some missing. The profile covers about 48,000 clones, with approximately 84% appearing a single time and 0.9% to 1.2% taken by the ten largest. The sample here was CD4+ or CD8+ T cells sorted from blood, taken in a trial of the OX40 agonist ivuxolimab. The receptors were gathered from an adult with an advanced solid tumor such as melanoma, head and neck, liver or kidney cancer.

For this clone: At the DNA level, this CDR3 is encoded by other sequences in the same sample as well. The CDR3 DNA reads TGTGCCAGCAGCTTAAGGGCGGCGGGCGGGGAGCTGTTTTTT. This sequence encodes CASSLRAAGGELFF. V is TRBV7-3 and J is TRBJ2-2; D possibly corresponds to TRBD2 (5 bases). The CDR3 is 14 amino acids. Between the trimmed V and J ends, which lost 1 base and 7 bases, there was a span of 10 bases. From germline, CDR1 is SGHTA and CDR2 FQGTGA. The whole variable domain, remainder taken from reference TRBV7-3 and TRBJ2-2, is GAGVSQTPSNKVTEKGKYVELRCDPISGHTALYWYRQSLGQGPEFLIYFQGTGAADDSGLPNDRFFAVRPEGSVSTLKIQRTERGDSAVYLCASSLRAAGGELFFGEGSRLTVL.

J is TRBJ1-5 and V is TRBV21-1. TRBV21-1 constitutes a pseudogene. This CDR3 region has 14 residues. The CDR3 DNA is TGTGCCAGCAGCAAGAAGACTGTGGATCAGCCCCAGCATTTT. Its translation: CASSKKTVDQPQHF.

In its sample, this clone was seen a few times. The chain joins TRBV6-5 to TRBJ2-7, with TRBD2 matching 8 bases. With V trimmed by 5 bases and J by 2 bases, 2 bases remained unmatched. This CDR3 has 13 residues. From germline, CDR1 is MNHEY and CDR2 SVGAGI. The CDR3 spells CASSIAGPYEQYF. CDR3 DNA: TGTGCCAGCAGTATAGCGGGGCCCTACGAGCAGTACTTC.

The chain uses TRBV29-1 and TRBJ2-3; 9 positions match TRBD2. With 7 bases clipped from V and 1 base from J, the junction kept 12 bases outside the gene matches. The CDR3 covers 16 residues. Germline CDR1 reads SQVTM; CDR2 reads ANQGSEA. The CDR3 DNA reads TGCAGCGCTCAGGGGGGAGCGGGGGGTCGCACAGATACGCAGTATTTT. Its protein is CSAQGGAGGRTDTQYF.

The sample holds a few counts of this clone. The CDR3 sequence is CASSSGQAGTGEQYF. The CDR3 nucleotides are TGTGCCAGCAGTTCGGGACAGGCAGGAACGGGGGAGCAGTACTTC. The rearrangement links TRBV6-5 to TRBJ2-7; 8 nucleotides line up with TRBD1. The CDR3 extends over 15 amino acids. Trimming took 4 bases from V and 7 from J; bases not matched to a gene: 12. Germline V gene data show CDR1 as MNHEY and CDR2 as SVGAGI.

The J gene is TRBJ2-6, the V gene TRBV18, with 9 bases aligning to TRBD1. The trim removed 1 base at V and 0 bases at J, leaving 10 bases unmatched. From germline, CDR1 is KGHSH and CDR2 LQKENI. This CDR3 contains 20 residues. The CDR3 DNA follows: TGTGCCAGCTCACCACTTCCTACAGGGGGCCTCGTCTCTGGGGCCAACGTCCTGACTTTC. Its translation: CASSPLPTGGLVSGANVLTF.

The chain joins TRBV7-2 to TRBJ2-2, with D perhaps TRBD1 or TRBD2 (6 bases each). The CDR3 has 16 residues. Per the germline V gene, CDR1 is SGHTA and CDR2 is FQGNSA. Trimming removed 0 bases at V and 7 bases at J, with 15 bases between. The CDR3 nucleotides read TGTGCCAGCAGCTTAGCGAGGAGGGGGGTAAACGGGGAGCTGTTTTTT. Translating gives CASSLARRGVNGELFF.

The chain is built from TRBV5-6 and TRBJ2-5; 8 bases agree with TRBD2. CDR3 length: 13 amino acids. In germline, CDR1 is SGHDT, CDR2 YYEEEE. The ends lost 2 bases at V and 8 bases at J; junction bases unmatched: 5. CDR3 nucleotides: TGTGCCAGCAGCTTAGCTAGCGGGTCCACCCAGTACTTC. As protein: CASSLASGSTQYF.

This chain joins TRBV27 and TRBJ2-3; 7 bases are shared with TRBD2. J lost 0 bases, V lost 6 bases, and 6 bases had no gene match. This CDR3 has 15 residues. From germline, CDR1 is MNHEY and CDR2 SMNVEV (reference sequence). CDR3: CASSRSSGSTDTQYF. In DNA form, the CDR3 reads TGTGCCAGCAGCCGTTCTAGCGGTAGCACAGATACGCAGTATTTT.

The rearrangement links TRBV11-2 to TRBJ2-5, with D unresolved. Germline-derived CDR1 and CDR2 are SGHAT and FQNNGV. CDR3 length: 14 residues. V dropped 5 bases and J dropped 2 bases, with 12 bases sitting between them. The CDR3 loop is CASSAQGLQETQYF. CDR3 coding DNA: TGTGCCAGCAGCGCACAAGGGTTACAAGAGACCCAGTACTTC.

The rearrangement uses TRBV4-1 and TRBJ1-2; no definite D call. The CDR3 spans 13 residues. From germline, CDR1 is MGHRA and CDR2 YSYEKL. With 1 base removed from V and 6 bases from J, the gap between germline ends came to 9 bases. CDR3 nucleotides: TGCGCCAGCAGCCAAGCGGAGGGTGATGGCTACACCTTC. It is translated as CASSQAEGDGYTF.

The V and J genes are TRBV2 and TRBJ1-4, with D hard to call. This CDR3 comprises 15 residues. Germline values: CDR1 SNHLY, CDR2 FYNNEI. The V and J ends lost 6 bases and 0 bases respectively, with 11 bases between them. DNA of the CDR3: TGTGCCAGCAGAGCCGACCTTGCAACTAATGAAAAACTGTTTTTT. Its protein is CASRADLATNEKLFF.

The chain recombines TRBV28 with TRBJ1-1; 11 bases fit TRBD1. The CDR3 extends over 17 amino acids. The J segment lost 6 bases and the V segment lost 3 bases, leaving 12 bases of the junction unmatched. Germline values: CDR1 MDHEN, CDR2 SYDVKM. CDR3 DNA sequence: TGTGCCAGCAGTTTCTATCGCCCCGGACAGGGGGCGGCTGAAGCTTTCTTT. Translating gives CASSFYRPGQGAAEAFF.

This clone was seen a single time. The gene calls are TRBV5-4 and TRBJ1-2; D not certain. The CDR3 is 13 amino acids. With 0 bases removed from V and 7 bases from J, the gap between germline ends came to 10 bases. From germline, CDR1 is SGHNT and CDR2 YYREEE (reference sequence). The CDR3 region has the DNA TGTGCCAGCAGCTTGGCTGGGGTCGGTGGCTACACCTTC. The encoded protein is CASSLAGVGGYTF.

This clone was recorded a few times. The J gene is TRBJ1-5, the V gene TRBV10-3; D is unclear. The length of the CDR3 is 14 residues. The germline gives CDR1 ENHRY, CDR2 SYGVKD. Trimming removed 8 bases at V and 3 bases at J, with 14 bases between. The CDR3 nucleotides read TGTGCCATCGCCCGGGAGGGAATCAATCAGCCCCAGCATTTT. It is translated as CAIAREGINQPQHF.

The rearrangement uses TRBV30 and TRBJ1-1; possibly TRBD1 for D (5 bases). The CDR3 sequence is 13 residues long. Germline loops: CDR1 GTSNPN, CDR2 SVGIG (reference sequence). V lost 2 bases and J 8 bases, leaving 15 bases between the germline ends. The CDR3 is CAWSLKEGTEAFF. In nucleotides, the CDR3 is TGTGCCTGGAGTCTTAAAGAGGGGACCGAAGCTTTCTTT.

The chain carries TRBV6-5 and TRBJ2-2; 7 nucleotides match TRBD1. The V segment lost 6 bases and the J segment 7 bases; nucleotides outside the gene matches: 11. CDR1 and CDR2 from the germline V gene are MNHEY and SVGAGI. CDR3 length: 15 residues. The CDR3 is CASSTRQGVSGELFF. The CDR3 nucleotides read TGTGCCAGCAGCACGAGGCAGGGGGTGAGCGGGGAGCTGTTTTTT.

V and J are TRBV30 and TRBJ2-7; the D gene is possibly TRBD2 (6 bases). CDR3 length equals 13 residues. Germline V gene data show CDR1 as GTSNPN and CDR2 as SVGIG (reference sequence). The germline V and J ends were trimmed by 0 bases and 3 bases, with 9 bases remaining between them. The CDR3 DNA reads TGTGCCTGGAGTGTCGGAGGGTTCTACGAGCAGTACTTC. Amino acids: CAWSVGGFYEQYF.

This clone was found once. This chain joins TRBV28 and TRBJ1-2; 8 positions agree with TRBD1. Germline CDR1 reads MDHEN; CDR2 reads SYDVKM. This CDR3 has 14 amino acids. Germline trimming cut 5 bases from V and 2 bases from J; bases unmatched to any gene: 4. The CDR3 nucleotides are TGTGCCAGCAGTGCAGGGGGCGCAAACTATGGCTACACCTTC. It is translated as CASSAGGANYGYTF.

The sample holds a few counts of this clone. V usage is TRBV29-1 and J usage is TRBJ1-4; TRBD1 matches 8 bases. Germline trimming cut 7 bases from V and 5 bases from J; bases unmatched to any gene: 3. This CDR3 has 12 residues. Germline CDR1 SQVTM, CDR2 ANQGSEA. CDR3 in amino acids: CSGGQVNEKLFF. The DNA for the CDR3 is TGCAGCGGGGGACAGGTGAATGAAAAACTGTTTTTT.